This T cell receptor beta chain emerged from a study of blood T cell repertoires in COVID-19. Study context: Samples came from the United States, Italy and Spain, spanning acute and convalescent COVID-19. PBMCs, B-cell-depleted T cells, or T cells were the source of the cDNA or gDNA that made up the material.

This CDR3 is built from 14 residues. V was trimmed by 5 bases and J by 5 bases, leaving 10 bases between them. CDR1 and CDR2 from the germline V gene are LGHDT and YNNKEL (reference sequence). Per the original methods: For nucleated cells, counts were estimated from reference gene primer amplification. The protocol was immunoSEQ multiplex PCR, while the TCRdb copy is restricted to in-frame clones and leaves out a portion. That table gives V, J and clone size, and the DNA gave D and trimming. The table has fewer than 200,000 clones, 65% to 85% seen once; the top ten hold roughly 9%. Sequenced sample: peripheral blood. This receptor was identified in a woman over 75 with active or convalescent COVID-19. V gene TRBV3-1 (or the pseudogene TRBV3-2) combines with J gene TRBJ1-6, with D uncertain. CDR3 DNA sequence: TGTGCCAGCAGCAGAACACAAAATAATTCACCCCTCCACTTT. It is translated as CASSRTQNNSPLHF.